These 2 T cell receptor beta chains were all obtained from the same sample, sequenced in a study of T cells in Graves' hyperthyroidism and ophthalmopathy. Amplification targeted TCR beta CDR3 regions from RNA transcripts. An initial round of RT-PCR targeting the TCR CDR3 relied on the HTBI primer set. TCRdb re-called the multiplex PCR reads through MiXCR, storing one row per CDR3 protein. In the table there are more than 600,000 distinct CDR3 sequences, roughly 15% of which are singletons. Sample: blood. These receptors were collected from a man between 18 and 35 years old with Graves' hyperthyroidism.

This clonotype appeared many times. The J gene is TRBJ2-3, the V gene TRBV27; D remains unclear. Trimming removed 0 bases at V and 0 bases at J, with 7 bases between. This CDR3 contains 15 residues. Germline V gene data show CDR1 as MNHEY and CDR2 as SMNVEV (reference sequence). The CDR3, as DNA: TGTGCCAGCAGTTTATCGGACGGGAGCACAGATACGCAGTATTTT. This translates into CASSLSDGSTDTQYF.

This clonotype has a count of ten or more. This chain links TRBV3-2 with TRBJ2-7; the table names TRBD1, a call not compared with the DNA. TRBV3-2 is flagged as a pseudogene. This CDR3 is 14 amino acids long. In nucleotides, the CDR3 is TGTGCCAGCAGCCAAGATTGGGACAACTACGAGCAGTACTTC. Its protein product is CASSQDWDNYEQYF.